This entry describes one T cell receptor (beta chain). Its antigen remains unidentified. TCRdb keeps only in-frame clones here, not all; method: immunoSEQ multiplex PCR. The profile shows 78,000 or so clones, approximately 95% of them singletons. This sample stems from a study of cytomegalovirus exposure and HLA in healthy donors. Trimming removed 3 bases from V and 1 base from J; junction bases left unmatched: 7. Germline assignment: CDR1 SNHLY and CDR2 FYNNEI. This CDR3 is 16 amino acids long. Study-level results: As was reported, the classifier diagnosed cytomegalovirus status with high specificity and sensitivity. Cytomegalovirus-associated status was assigned to approximately 160 TCR beta chains.

The source is a man in his late teens or twenties in good health and CMV-seropositive. The chain couples TRBV2 to TRBJ1-1; 8 bases are a match to TRBD1. The sample comprised PBMCs. The CDR3 sequence is CASSDIPGTGNTEAFF. CDR3 bases: TGTGCCAGCAGTGACATACCTGGGACAGGGAACACTGAAGCTTTCTTT.